This T cell receptor (beta chain) emerged from a study of CD8+CD57+ T cells in acquired aplastic anemia. Study context: The average for DNA from sorted CD4+ and CD8+ cells was roughly 3 ug.

The CDR3 is 14 amino acids. With 3 bases removed from V and 0 bases from J, the gap between germline ends came to 8 bases. In germline, CDR1 is KGHDR, CDR2 SFDVKD. Profiling of TCR beta VDJ combinations and CDR3 sequences used genomic DNA as template. TCRdb processed the reads anew with MiXCR; each CDR3 protein has one entry. Of approximately 170,000 distinct CDR3 sequences detected, 55% to 75% appear once; the ten largest clones hold about 41%. Findings and limits, study-wide: The study identified 25 to 30 CD8+ CDR3 sequences shared by patients and controls. CD8+ Simpson's diversity in patients was not significantly different from that in controls.

A word on this clonotype: Its specificity is unknown.

Source material: sorted CD4+, CD8+, or CD8+CD57+ T cells (not recorded which) from PBMCs. The V and J genes are TRBV24-1 and TRBJ2-7, with TRBD1 as a possible D gene (5 bases). This clonotype was obtained from a human donor in good health. CDR3 nucleotides: TGTGCCACCAGTGATCAGGGATTCTCCTACGAGCAGTACTTC. This codes for CATSDQGFSYEQYF.